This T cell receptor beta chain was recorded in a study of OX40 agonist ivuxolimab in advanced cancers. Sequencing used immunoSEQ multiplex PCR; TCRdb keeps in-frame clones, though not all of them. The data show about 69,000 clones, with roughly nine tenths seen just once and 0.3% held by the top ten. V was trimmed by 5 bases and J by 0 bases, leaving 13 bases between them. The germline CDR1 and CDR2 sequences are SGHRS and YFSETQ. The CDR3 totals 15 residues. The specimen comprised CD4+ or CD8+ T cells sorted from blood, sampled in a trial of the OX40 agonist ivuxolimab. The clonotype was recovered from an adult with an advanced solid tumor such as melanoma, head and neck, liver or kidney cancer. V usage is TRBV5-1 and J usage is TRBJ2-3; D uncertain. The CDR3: CASRSGLTSTDTQYF. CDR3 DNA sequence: TGCGCCAGCAGATCTGGCCTTACTAGCACAGATACGCAGTATTTT.